The entry below gives a single T cell receptor beta chain sequence along with its context. Its cognate antigen has yet to be identified. Base qualities are missing; no much larger clone stands one base away. V loses 1 base at its end and J loses 2 bases; junction bases beyond the gene matches: 5. Inclusive of the bounding cysteine and phenylalanine, the CDR3 is 16 residues long. Just the 48-base CDR3 DNA is kept, in frame starting at base 1. Taken from the germline V gene, the CDR1 and CDR2 loops are SGHTA and FQGNSA. The sample belongs to a study of blood T cell repertoires in COVID-19 (TCRdb year 2020). Study-wide context: The collaborator samples originated in the United States, Italy and Spain and spanned the acute and convalescent phases of COVID-19. The prospective study material was composed of cDNA or gDNA derived from T cells, B-cell-depleted T cells, or PBMCs. The dataset comprised deeply sampled blood TCRbeta repertoires from subjects exposed to, actively infected with, or recovered from COVID-19. The sample metadata nearly always contained a de-identified subject ID, COVID-19 status, age in years and sex. HLA class I and class II types, where available, came from metadata supplied by the sample provider rather than from assay-based typing. A freely available public database, intended as a resource for researchers studying the immune response to SARS-CoV-2, is where the repertoires were released. The samples were drawn from two sources: the first 160 participants of the ongoing ImmuneRACE study, and 1,000 to 1,500 subjects contributed by 6 global collaborators. Findings and caveats that apply to the study as a whole: Clinical and demographic metadata were provided uncurated, with the amount varying by source and participant.

Another Seattle source contributed samples from volunteer blood donors who had recovered from COVID-19. Whole blood was collected in K2EDTA tubes by collaborating institutions according to the institutions' own protocols. Collaborator samples were shipped for TCRbeta analysis as frozen whole blood, isolated PBMCs, or DNA extracted from either sample type. The immunoSEQ Assay, a bias-controlled multiplex PCR, was used to amplify TCRbeta CDR3 regions from genomic DNA. Processing in the source paper ran as follows. The number of nucleated cells in each sample was estimated from the amplification of reference gene primers within the assay. To quantify the absolute abundance of each unique TCRbeta CDR3 rearrangement, sequence reads were collapsed and filtered. For each sample, productive Simpson clonality was calculated by taking the square root of Simpson's diversity index across productive rearrangements. Sourced from immuneACCESS, this table was stored by TCRdb with only in-frame sequences that have V and J called. A share of the clones is absent; for the studies checked, an unresolved V gene accounts for under half, and the remainder has no known explanation. That table supplies the V and J calls and clone size; D and trimming were determined from the DNA. This sample lists about 240,000 clones; around 83% were detected once. Roughly 1.9% of the sample lies in the top ten.

Input material: peripheral blood. The rearrangement combines TRBV7-2 with TRBJ2-3, with 8 middle bases fitting TRBD2. This sequence originates from a man under 40 who had recovered from COVID-19. Read as DNA, the sequence is TGTGCCAGCAGCTTAGTCCGCGGGGGGCTCACAGATACGCAGTATTTT. It translates to CASSLVRGGLTDTQYF.